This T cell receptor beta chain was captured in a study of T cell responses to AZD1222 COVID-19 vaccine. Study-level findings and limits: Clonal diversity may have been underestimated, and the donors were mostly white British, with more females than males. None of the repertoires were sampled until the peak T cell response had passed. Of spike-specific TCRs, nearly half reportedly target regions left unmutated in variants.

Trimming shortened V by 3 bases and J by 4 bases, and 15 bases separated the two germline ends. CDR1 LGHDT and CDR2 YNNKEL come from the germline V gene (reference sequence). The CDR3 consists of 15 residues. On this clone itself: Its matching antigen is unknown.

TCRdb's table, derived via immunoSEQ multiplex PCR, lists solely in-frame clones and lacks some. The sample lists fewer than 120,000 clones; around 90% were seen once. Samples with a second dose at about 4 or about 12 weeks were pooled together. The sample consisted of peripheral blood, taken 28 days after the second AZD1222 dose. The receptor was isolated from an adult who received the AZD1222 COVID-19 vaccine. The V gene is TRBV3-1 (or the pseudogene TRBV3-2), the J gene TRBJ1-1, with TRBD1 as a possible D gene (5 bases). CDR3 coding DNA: TGTGCCAGCAGCCAGGTTTCAGGGCAGAGCACTGAAGCTTTCTTT. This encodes CASSQVSGQSTEAFF.